This TCR beta chain was identified during a study of blood T cells in healthy people across ages. Overall study findings and caveats: Age brought a roughly linear fall in TCR beta diversity measured per million T cells.

Sample-barcoded 5' priming and a J-beta primer mix drove a second PCR of about 7 to 12 cycles. All cDNA molecules were each tagged by a template-switch adaptor with 12 random nucleotides. One entry per CDR3 protein, called by TCRdb with MiXCR from the 5' RACE reads. This sample has 1,800,000 or so distinct CDR3 sequences; 39% occur once, and the top ten carry around 23%. This CDR3 is 14 amino acids long. Germline V gives CDR1 SNHLY, CDR2 FYNNEI. With V trimmed by 8 bases and J by 10 bases, 11 bases remained unmatched. Regarding this clonotype: The antigen remains unidentified.

The receptor comes from a human donor in good health. The chain links TRBV2 to TRBJ1-6; TRBD1 matches at 7 bases. The sequenced material came from blood. DNA of the CDR3: TGTGCCAGCGCGACACAGGGGTCTGAGTCACCCCTCCACTTT. Translation gives CASATQGSESPLHF.